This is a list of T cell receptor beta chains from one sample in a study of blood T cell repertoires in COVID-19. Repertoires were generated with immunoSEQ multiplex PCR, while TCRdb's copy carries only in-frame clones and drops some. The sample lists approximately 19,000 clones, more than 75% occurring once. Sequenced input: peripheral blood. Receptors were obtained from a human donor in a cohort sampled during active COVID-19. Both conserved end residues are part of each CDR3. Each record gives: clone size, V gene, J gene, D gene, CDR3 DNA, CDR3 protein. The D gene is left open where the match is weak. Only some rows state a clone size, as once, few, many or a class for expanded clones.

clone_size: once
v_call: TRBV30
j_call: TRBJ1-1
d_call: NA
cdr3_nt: TGTGCCTGGAGCCGCGTTTCTAACACTGAAGCTTTCTTT
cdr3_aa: CAWSRVSNTEAFF

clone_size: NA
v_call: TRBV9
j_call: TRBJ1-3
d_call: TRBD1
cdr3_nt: TGTGCCAGCAGCGTAGTCGGACAGGGGAGAAACACCATATATTTT
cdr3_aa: CASSVVGQGRNTIYF

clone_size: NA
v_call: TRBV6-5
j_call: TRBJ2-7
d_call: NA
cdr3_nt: TGTGCCAGCAGTTCTCGCTACGAGCAGTACTTC
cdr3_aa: CASSSRYEQYF

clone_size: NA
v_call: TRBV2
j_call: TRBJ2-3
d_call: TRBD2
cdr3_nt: TGTGCCAGCAGGCAACTAGCGGGGGGGCTCGGAGATACGCAGTATTTT
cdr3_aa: CASRQLAGGLGDTQYF

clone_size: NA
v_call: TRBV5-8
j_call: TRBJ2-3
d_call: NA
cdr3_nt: TGTGCCAGCAGCTTGGAAACGTGGGCCGCGACAGATACGCAGTATTTT
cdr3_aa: CASSLETWAATDTQYF

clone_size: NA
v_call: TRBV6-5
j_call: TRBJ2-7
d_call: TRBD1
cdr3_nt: TGTGCCAGCAGTCCGGGACAGTATGGGCAGTACTTC
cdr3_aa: CASSPGQYGQYF

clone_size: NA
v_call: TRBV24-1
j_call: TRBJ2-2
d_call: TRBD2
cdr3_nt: TGTGCCACCAGTGATTCCCATAGCGGGAGGGCCGGGGAGCTGTTTTTT
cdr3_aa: CATSDSHSGRAGELFF

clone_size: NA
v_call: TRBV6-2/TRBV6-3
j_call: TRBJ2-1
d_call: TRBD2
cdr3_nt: TGTGCCAGCAGTATGAACCGATTACTAGCGGGAAACAATGAGCAGTTCTTC
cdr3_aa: CASSMNRLLAGNNEQFF

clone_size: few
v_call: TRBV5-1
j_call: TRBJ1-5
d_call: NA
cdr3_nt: TGCGCCAGCAGCCCCGGACGGGAACAGCCCCAGCATTTT
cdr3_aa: CASSPGREQPQHF

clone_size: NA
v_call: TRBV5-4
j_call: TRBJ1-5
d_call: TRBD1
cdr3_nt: TGTGCCAGCAGCCGACAGGGATCACATCAGCCCCAGCATTTT
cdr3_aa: CASSRQGSHQPQHF

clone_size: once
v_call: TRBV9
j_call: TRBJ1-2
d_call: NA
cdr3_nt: TGTGCCAGCAGCGTTTATTACAGGGACTATGGCTACACCTTC
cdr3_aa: CASSVYYRDYGYTF

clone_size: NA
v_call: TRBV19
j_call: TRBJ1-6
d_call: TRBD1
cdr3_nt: TGTGCCAGTAGTAGGGGACAGGTGATTAATTCACCCCTCCACTTT
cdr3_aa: CASSRGQVINSPLHF

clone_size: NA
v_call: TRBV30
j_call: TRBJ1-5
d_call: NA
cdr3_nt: TGTGCCTACTCCCCCGTTCAGGGCAATCAGCCCCAGCATTTT
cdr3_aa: CAYSPVQGNQPQHF

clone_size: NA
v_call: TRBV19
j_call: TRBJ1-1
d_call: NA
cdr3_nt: TGTGCCAGTAGTATATATGGGGGGGGCAACACTGAAGCTTTCTTT
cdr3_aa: CASSIYGGGNTEAFF

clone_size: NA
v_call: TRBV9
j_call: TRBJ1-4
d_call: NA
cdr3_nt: TGTGCCAGCAGCGTACTATTCGACGGGGGTGAAAAACTGTTTTTT
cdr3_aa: CASSVLFDGGEKLFF

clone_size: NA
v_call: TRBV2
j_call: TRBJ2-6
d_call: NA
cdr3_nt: TGTGCCAGCCATTCAACAATCCGTTCTGGGGCCAACGTCCTGACTTTC
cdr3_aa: CASHSTIRSGANVLTF

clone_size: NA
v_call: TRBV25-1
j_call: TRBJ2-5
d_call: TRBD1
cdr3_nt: TGTGCCAGCAGGGCGGGACAGGGAAAAGAGACCCAGTACTTC
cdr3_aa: CASRAGQGKETQYF

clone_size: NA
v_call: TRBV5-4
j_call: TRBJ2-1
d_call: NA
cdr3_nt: TGTGCCAGCAGCTTAGGACAGTTAGGAACAATGTACAATGAGCAGTTCTTC
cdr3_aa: CASSLGQLGTMYNEQFF

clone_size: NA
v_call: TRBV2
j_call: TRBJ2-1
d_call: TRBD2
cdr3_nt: TGTGCCAGCAAACAGTCTTGGACTAGTCATGAGCAGTTCTTC
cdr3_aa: CASKQSWTSHEQFF

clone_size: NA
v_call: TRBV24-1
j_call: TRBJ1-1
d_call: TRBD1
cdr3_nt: TGTGCCACCAGTGATGGTAGGGGACAGGGCTACACTGAAGCTTTCTTT
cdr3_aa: CATSDGRGQGYTEAFF

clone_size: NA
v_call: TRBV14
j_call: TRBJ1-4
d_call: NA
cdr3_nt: TGTGCCAGCAGCCGACAATACTGGGAAAAACTGTTTTTT
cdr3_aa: CASSRQYWEKLFF

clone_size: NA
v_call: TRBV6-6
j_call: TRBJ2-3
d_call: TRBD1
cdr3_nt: TGTGCCAGCAGTTATGGGACAGGGCGCACAGATACGCAGTATTTT
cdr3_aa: CASSYGTGRTDTQYF

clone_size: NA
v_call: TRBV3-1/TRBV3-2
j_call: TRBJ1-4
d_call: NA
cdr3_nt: TGTGCCAGCAGCCCGCGTCGGGGGAGTAATGAAAAACTGTTTTTT
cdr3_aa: CASSPRRGSNEKLFF

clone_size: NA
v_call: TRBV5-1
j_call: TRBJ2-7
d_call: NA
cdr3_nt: TGCGCCAGCAGCTTGGGGGGCAGGCGGAGCTCCTACGAGCAGTACTTC
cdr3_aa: CASSLGGRRSSYEQYF

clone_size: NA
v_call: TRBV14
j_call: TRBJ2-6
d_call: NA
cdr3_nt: TGTGCCAGCAGCCCAGAGCCGGGACTCAGGGCCTCTGGGGCCAACGTCCTGACTTTC
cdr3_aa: CASSPEPGLRASGANVLTF

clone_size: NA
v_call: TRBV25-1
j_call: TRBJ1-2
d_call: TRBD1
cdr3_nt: TGTGCCAGCAGCCCACAGGGGTTAAAAGCCGGGGGCTATGGCTACACCTTC
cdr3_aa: CASSPQGLKAGGYGYTF

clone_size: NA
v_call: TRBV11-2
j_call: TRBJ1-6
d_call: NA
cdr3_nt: TGTGCCAGCAGCTTCGCGGTACAGGGACGGGGTCGTTCACCCCTCCACTTT
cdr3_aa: CASSFAVQGRGRSPLHF

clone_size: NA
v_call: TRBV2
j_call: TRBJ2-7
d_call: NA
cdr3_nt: TGTGCCACGGAGTTCGCGGGAACCTACGAGCAGTACTTC
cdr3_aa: CATEFAGTYEQYF

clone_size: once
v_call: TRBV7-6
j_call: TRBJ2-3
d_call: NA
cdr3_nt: TGTGCCAGCAGCTCCGCGCCCCCAGATACGCAGTATTTT
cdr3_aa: CASSSAPPDTQYF

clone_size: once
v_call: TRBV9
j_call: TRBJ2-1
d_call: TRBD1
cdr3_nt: TGTGCCAGCAGCGTATTGCAGGGGGCCTCCAATGAGCAGTTCTTC
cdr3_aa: CASSVLQGASNEQFF

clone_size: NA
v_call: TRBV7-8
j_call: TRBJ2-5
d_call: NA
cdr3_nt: TGTGCCAGCAGCTTAGCGCTGGGGGGAAAGGGTACAGAGACCCAGTACTTC
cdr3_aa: CASSLALGGKGTETQYF

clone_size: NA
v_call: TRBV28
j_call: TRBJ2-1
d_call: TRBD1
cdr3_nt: TGTGCCAGCAGTTCTCATGTCGGACAGGGCAGCTCCTACAATGAGCAGTTCTTC
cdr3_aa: CASSSHVGQGSSYNEQFF

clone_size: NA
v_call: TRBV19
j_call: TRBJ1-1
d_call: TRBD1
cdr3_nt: TGTGCCAGTACCAAAAGACAGGGATTAAACACTGAAGCTTTCTTT
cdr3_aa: CASTKRQGLNTEAFF

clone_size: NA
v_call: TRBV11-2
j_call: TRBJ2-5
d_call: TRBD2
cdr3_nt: TGTGCCAGCAGCTTAATTCGGTCTAGCGGGAGGGGAGCCCAGTACTTC
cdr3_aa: CASSLIRSSGRGAQYF

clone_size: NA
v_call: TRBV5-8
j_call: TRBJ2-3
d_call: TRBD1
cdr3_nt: TGTGCCAGCAGCTGGGAGACGGGACAGATCACAGATACGCAGTATTTT
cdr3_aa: CASSWETGQITDTQYF

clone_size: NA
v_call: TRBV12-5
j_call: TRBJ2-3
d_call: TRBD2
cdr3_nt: TGTGCTAGTGGTTTGGTACGGACTAGCGGGGGGAAGAGCACAGATACGCAGTATTTT
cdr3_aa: CASGLVRTSGGKSTDTQYF

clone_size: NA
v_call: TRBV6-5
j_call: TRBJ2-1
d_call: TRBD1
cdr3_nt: TGTGCCAGCAACCCCCGACAGGGCCACAATGAGCAGTTCTTC
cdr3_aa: CASNPRQGHNEQFF

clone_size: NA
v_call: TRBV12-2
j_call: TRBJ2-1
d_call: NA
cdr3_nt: TGTGCAAGTCGCTTAGGGGAAAGCGGGGGCTTACGAAATGAGCAGTTCTTC
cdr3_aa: CASRLGESGGLRNEQFF

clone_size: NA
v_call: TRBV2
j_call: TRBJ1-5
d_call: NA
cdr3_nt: TGTGCCAGCAGGAGGGACATCAATAGCAATCAGCCCCAGCATTTT
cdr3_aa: CASRRDINSNQPQHF

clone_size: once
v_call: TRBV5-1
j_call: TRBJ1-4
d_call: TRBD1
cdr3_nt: TGCGCCAGCAGCTGGGACAGGGCGAGGGATGAAAAACTGTTTTTT
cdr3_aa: CASSWDRARDEKLFF

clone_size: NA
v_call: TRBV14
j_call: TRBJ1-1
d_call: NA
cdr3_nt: TGTGCCAGCAGGGGCCAGAACACTGAAGCTTTCTTT
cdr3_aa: CASRGQNTEAFF

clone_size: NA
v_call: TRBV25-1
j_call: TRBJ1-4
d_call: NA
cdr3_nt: TGTGCCAGCAGTGATGGGACATGGGATAGTGAAAAACTGTTTTTT
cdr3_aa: CASSDGTWDSEKLFF

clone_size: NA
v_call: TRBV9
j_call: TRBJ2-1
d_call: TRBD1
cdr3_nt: TGTGCCAGCAGCCCAGGGGGACAGGGGTACGGTGAGCAGTTCTTC
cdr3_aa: CASSPGGQGYGEQFF

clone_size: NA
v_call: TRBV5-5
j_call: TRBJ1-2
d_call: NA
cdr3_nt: TGTGCCAGCAGCTTGGGAAACAGGGAAAATGGCTACACCTTC
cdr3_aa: CASSLGNRENGYTF

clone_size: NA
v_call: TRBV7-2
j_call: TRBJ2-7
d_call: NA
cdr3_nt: TGTGCCAGCAGCTTAGAAGGGGCAGGGTACTCCTACGAGCAGTACTTC
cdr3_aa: CASSLEGAGYSYEQYF

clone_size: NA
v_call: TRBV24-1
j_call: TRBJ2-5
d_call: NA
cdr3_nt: TGTGCCACCAGTGATCCAACCGGGTCAAGGGAGACCCAGTACTTC
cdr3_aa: CATSDPTGSRETQYF

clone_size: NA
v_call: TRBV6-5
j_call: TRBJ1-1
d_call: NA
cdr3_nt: TGTGCCAGCATGCTTGACTCGGCCACTGAAGCTTTCTTT
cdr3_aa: CASMLDSATEAFF

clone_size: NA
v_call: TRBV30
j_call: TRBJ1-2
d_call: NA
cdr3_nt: TGTGCCTGGCGAACAGGGAACTATGGCTACACCTTC
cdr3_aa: CAWRTGNYGYTF

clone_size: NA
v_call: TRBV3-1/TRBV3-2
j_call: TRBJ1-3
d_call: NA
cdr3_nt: TGTGCCAGCAGCCTGATCGGGGGCTCTGGAAACACCATATATTTT
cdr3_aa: CASSLIGGSGNTIYF

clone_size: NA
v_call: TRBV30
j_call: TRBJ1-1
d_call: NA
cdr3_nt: TGTGCCTGGAGGGGCCGGGGAGAAGTTGAAGCTTTCTTT
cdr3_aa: CAWRGRGEVEAFF